Listed here are 5 T cell receptor beta chains from one sample, sequenced in a study of cytomegalovirus exposure and HLA in healthy donors. This PCR relied on a set of 60 Vbeta primers and 13 Jbeta primers. Assay used: immunoSEQ multiplex PCR; TCRdb lists only in-frame clones, some missing. The data hold some 110,000 clones, with 70% to 85% observed a single time. Sequencing input: PBMCs. Every receptor here comes from a woman aged 50 to 60 in good health and CMV-seropositive.

The chain has TRBV30 and TRBJ2-3; D might be TRBD1 (6 bases). V lost 3 bases, J lost 6 bases, and 16 bases lay in between. CDR1 and CDR2 (germline): GTSNPN, SVGIG (reference sequence). This CDR3 is 14 amino acids long. This chain's CDR3 is CAWRNNRVFDTQYF. In nucleotides, the CDR3 is TGTGCCTGGAGGAACAACAGGGTTTTCGATACGCAGTATTTT.

The CDR3 DNA sequence: TGTGCCATCAGTGGACAGGAGCTTACTGGAAACACCATATATTTT. Amino acids: CAISGQELTGNTIYF. This chain uses TRBV10-3 with TRBJ1-3; perhaps TRBD1 as D (6 bases). CDR3 length: 15 amino acids. Germline lookup yields CDR1 ENHRY and CDR2 SYGVKD. V lost 4 bases and J 2 bases, leaving 12 bases between the germline ends.

The V gene is TRBV5-4, the J gene TRBJ2-1, with 7 bases aligning to TRBD1. The CDR3 sequence is 15 residues long. The junction had 14 bases not matched to a gene; V was cut back by 4 bases and J by 10 bases. Germline V gene lookup returns CDR1 SGHNT and CDR2 YYREEE (reference sequence). The CDR3 DNA reads TGTGCCAGCAGCGCCTCCGGGACAGCTAGTTCGGAGCAGTTCTTC. It codes for CASSASGTASSEQFF.

The chain carries TRBV5-4 and TRBJ2-3; TRBD2 aligns across 16 bases. Trimming removed 4 bases from V and 6 bases from J; junction bases left unmatched: 5. Per the germline V gene, CDR1 is SGHNT and CDR2 is YYREEE (reference sequence). This CDR3 contains 16 residues. The CDR3 loop reads CASSPGLAGGPDTQYF. As DNA, the CDR3 is TGTGCCAGCAGCCCGGGACTAGCGGGGGGGCCCGATACGCAGTATTTT.

V gene TRBV10-3 combines with J gene TRBJ2-3; 11 bases fit TRBD1. V lost 6 bases, J lost 3 bases, and 5 bases stayed unmatched. Germline V gene data show CDR1 as ENHRY and CDR2 as SYGVKD. This CDR3 is 15 amino acids long. The CDR3 reads CAIRGQGAGTDTQYF. CDR3 nucleotides: TGTGCCATCAGAGGACAGGGGGCAGGTACAGATACGCAGTATTTT.